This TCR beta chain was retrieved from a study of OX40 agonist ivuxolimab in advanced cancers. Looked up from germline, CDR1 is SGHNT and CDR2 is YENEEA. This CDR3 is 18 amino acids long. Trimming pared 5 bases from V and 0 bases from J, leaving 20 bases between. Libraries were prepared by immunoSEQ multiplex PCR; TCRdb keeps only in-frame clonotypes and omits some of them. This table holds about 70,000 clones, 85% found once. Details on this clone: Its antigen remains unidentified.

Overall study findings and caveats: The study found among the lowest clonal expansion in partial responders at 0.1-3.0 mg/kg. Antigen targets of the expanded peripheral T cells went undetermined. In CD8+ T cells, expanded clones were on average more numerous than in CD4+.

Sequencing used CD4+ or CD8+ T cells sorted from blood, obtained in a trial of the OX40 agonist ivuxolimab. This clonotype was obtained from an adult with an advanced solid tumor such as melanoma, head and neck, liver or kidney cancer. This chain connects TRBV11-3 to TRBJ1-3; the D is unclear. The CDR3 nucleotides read TGTGCCAGCAGCCCTCCAAACGCAAGAGCCAGCTCTGGAAACACCATATATTTT. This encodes CASSPPNARASSGNTIYF.